The clone carrying this T cell receptor beta chain occurred once. Its antigen is still unknown. A junction boundary mismatches the germline segment, possibly from a read error. The CDR3 is made up of 14 amino acids. Germline V CDR1 and CDR2: MNHEY, SVGEGT. This entry is derived from a study of blood T cells in healthy people across ages. General observations from the study: Age showed a roughly linear inverse relationship with TCR beta diversity per million T cells.

With a J-beta primer mix and a sample-barcoded 5' primer, a second PCR ran about 6 to 11 cycles. TCRdb passed the 5' RACE reads through MiXCR, listing each CDR3 protein once. The sample includes about a million distinct CDR3 sequences, just over 50% of them seen just once. Healthy individuals of Caucasian origin from Russia, aged roughly 6 to 90, served as donors. Every sample gave at least 6 micrograms of total RNA when it was extracted. V is TRBV6-2 or TRBV6-3 and J is TRBJ1-2, with D hard to call. The sequenced sample consisted of blood. The clonotype originates from a woman aged 55-70 years in good health. As DNA, the CDR3 is TGTGCCAGCAGCCAATTCGAGAGCTCTGGCGGCTATACCTTC. The encoded protein is CASSQFESSGGYTF.